The 32 T cell receptor beta chains listed next were all sequenced from one sample in a study of blood T cells in healthy people across ages. A J-beta primer mix and a sample-barcoded 5' primer were used in a second PCR of roughly 6 to 11 cycles. TCRdb reanalysed the 5' RACE reads using MiXCR and keeps one entry per CDR3 protein. The top ten clones hold approximately 3.7% of a sample with 800,000 or so distinct CDR3 sequences, roughly 25% of them seen once. The data also belong to a second study, concerning T cells of mothers and their children.

The sequenced sample was blood. Receptor source: a boy younger than 18 in good health.

V usage is TRBV20-1 and J usage is TRBJ2-2; a weak D match, TRBD1 (6 bases). Germline CDR1 DFQATT, CDR2 SNEGSKA (reference sequence). V was pared by 0 bases and J by 6 bases, with 14 bases between. The CDR3 runs 15 residues. CDR3 in DNA: TGCAGTGCTAGAGATCTCAGGACAGAAGCCGGGGAGCTGTTTTTT. Its protein product is CSARDLRTEAGELFF.

The chain uses TRBV14 and TRBJ2-7; maybe TRBD1 (6 bases). V dropped 5 bases and J dropped 5 bases, with 16 bases sitting between them. The CDR3 is 14 residues long. Per the germline V gene, CDR1 is SGHDN and CDR2 is FVKESK. The CDR3 loop reads CASSSQQDSHEQYF. CDR3 coding DNA: TGTGCCAGCAGCTCTCAACAGGACAGTCACGAGCAGTACTTC. Drawing the rest from reference TRBV14 and TRBJ2-7, the complete variable domain is EAGVTQFPSHSVIEKGQTVTLRCDPISGHDNLYWYRRVMGKEIKFLLHFVKESKQDESGMPNNRFLAERTGGTYSTLKVQPAELEDSGVYFCASSSQQDSHEQYFGPGTRLTVT.

The chain carries TRBV20-1 and TRBJ2-5, with D possibly TRBD1 on 5 matching bases. From germline, CDR1 is DFQATT and CDR2 SNEGSKA (reference sequence). V shed 3 bases and J shed 5 bases, with 16 bases lying between them. The CDR3 totals 14 residues. The CDR3 region is CSASLTRAWETQYF. CDR3 nucleotides: TGCAGTGCTAGTCTCACCAGGGCCTGGGAGACCCAGTACTTC.

This clonotype was picked up many times. This CDR3 is CSVDTGSSYEQYF. The CDR3 DNA reads as TGCAGCGTTGACACCGGATCCAGCTACGAGCAGTACTTC. The chain uses TRBV29-1 and TRBJ2-7; D gene uncertain. Germline V gives CDR1 SQVTM, CDR2 ANQGSEA. CDR3 length equals 13 residues. The V end was cut by 3 bases, the J end by 3 bases, with 12 bases between.

The rearrangement uses TRBV4-1 and TRBJ2-2, with 8 bases identical to TRBD1. The germline V gene encodes CDR1 MGHRA and CDR2 YSYEKL. The V gene end was trimmed by 3 bases and the J gene end by 5 bases; junction bases not matched to a gene: 5. The CDR3 runs 15 residues. The CDR3 DNA is TGCGCCAGCAGCCAGCCAGGGGGCGGGACCGGGGAGCTGTTTTTT. Encoded protein: CASSQPGGGTGELFF.

A note on this clonotype: One junction end disagrees with the germline gene, perhaps due to a read error. The rearrangement uses TRBV4-1 and TRBJ2-3; 7 bases are a match to TRBD1. Germline assignment: CDR1 MGHRA and CDR2 YSYEKL. The CDR3 is 14 amino acids. CDR3 residues: CASSQAGGTDAQYF. The DNA of the CDR3 is TGCGCCAGCAGCCAGGCAGGGGGAACAGATGCGCAGTATTTT.

The V gene is TRBV12-3 or TRBV12-4, the J gene TRBJ1-5; D is uncertain. Trimming pared 2 bases from V and 0 bases from J, leaving 5 bases between. CDR3 length equals 14 residues. CDR3 bases: TGTGCCAGCAGTTTACTTGATAGCAATCAGCCCCAGCATTTT. Its translation is CASSLLDSNQPQHF.

This clonotype was found a few times. J is TRBJ1-2 and V is TRBV29-1; D is perhaps TRBD1 (6 bases). In germline, CDR1 is SQVTM, CDR2 ANQGSEA. V was trimmed by 4 bases and J by 6 bases, leaving 12 bases between them. CDR3 length: 12 residues. CDR3 residues: CSVGDIEDGYTF. CDR3 DNA: TGCAGCGTTGGGGACATAGAGGATGGCTACACCTTC.

This clonotype was seen a handful of times. The chain is built from TRBV5-1 and TRBJ1-1; tentatively, D is TRBD1 (6 bases). The length of the CDR3 is 16 residues. Germline V gene data show CDR1 as SGHRS and CDR2 as YFSETQ. The ends were cut back, 0 bases at V and 4 bases at J, with 16 bases in the middle. CDR3 residues: CASSLGWGRLGTEAFF. The CDR3 DNA sequence: TGCGCCAGCAGCTTGGGGTGGGGGCGGCTGGGCACTGAAGCTTTCTTT. Full variable domain (outside the CDR3, taken from reference TRBV5-1 and TRBJ1-1): KAGVTQTPRYLIKTRGQQVTLSCSPISGHRSVSWYQQTPGQGLQFLFEYFSETQRNKGNFPGRFSGRQFSNSRSEMNVSTLELGDSALYLCASSLGWGRLGTEAFFGQGTRLTVV.

The chain recombines TRBV5-1 with TRBJ1-1; tentatively, D is TRBD1 (5 bases). The CDR3 length is 16 residues. The ends were cut back, 1 base at V and 0 bases at J, with 13 bases in the middle. CDR1 SGHRS and CDR2 YFSETQ come from the germline V gene. The CDR3, as DNA: TGCGCCAGCAGCTTGTCCTTTACAGGTTTGAACACTGAAGCTTTCTTT. This translates into CASSLSFTGLNTEAFF.

This clonotype has just a few counts. The rearrangement joins TRBV18 to TRBJ2-5; D may be TRBD1 or TRBD2 (6 bases each). The J call may be incorrect, as the DNA end agrees better with TRBJ2-1. The CDR3 is 13 residues long. The germline gives CDR1 KGHSH, CDR2 LQKENI. CDR3 DNA sequence: TGTGCCAGCTCACCGGGGGCGGGGAATGAGCAGTTCTTC. It translates to CASSPGAGNEQFF.

This clonotype was counted only a few times. This sequence joins TRBV20-1 and TRBJ2-1, with TRBD2 matching over 12 bases. This CDR3 spans 18 amino acids. Germline trimming cut 3 bases from V and 0 bases from J; bases unmatched to any gene: 9. The germline V gene has CDR1 DFQATT and CDR2 SNEGSKA (reference sequence). CDR3 protein: CSARGPLAGGGSYNEQFF. CDR3 bases: TGCAGTGCTAGGGGACCTCTAGCGGGAGGGGGCTCCTACAATGAGCAGTTCTTC.

Only a few counts were recorded for this clonotype. The junction does not match germline at one end; this may be a read error. V is TRBV9 and J is TRBJ1-4; D uncertain. The CDR3 covers 12 residues. Germline CDR1 reads SGDLS; CDR2 reads YYNGEE. CDR3 region: CASSANSEKLFF. CDR3 nucleotides: TGCGCCAGCAGCGCCAACAGTGAAAAACTGTTTTTT.

This sequence joins TRBV6-5 and TRBJ2-3; perhaps TRBD1 as D (6 bases). The V gene's germline CDR1 is MNHEY and CDR2 SVGAGI. The CDR3 has 15 amino acids. Trimming removed 6 bases at V and 2 bases at J, with 15 bases between. CDR3 loop: CASSLFLGATDTQYF. The CDR3 DNA sequence: TGTGCCAGCAGCTTGTTCCTGGGGGCCACAGATACGCAGTATTTT.

As regards this clonotype: One end of the junction varies from germline; a read error may be responsible. The chain recombines TRBV13 with TRBJ1-3; D is possibly TRBD1 (5 bases). This CDR3 is built from 16 residues. Germline loops: CDR1 PRHDT, CDR2 FYEKMQ (reference sequence). CDR3 loop: CASSPGVGSSGNAIYF. CDR3 in DNA: TGTGCCAGCAGCCCGGGGGTAGGGAGCTCTGGAAACGCCATATATTTT.

V usage is TRBV6-1 and J usage is TRBJ1-5; 11 positions agree with TRBD1. With V trimmed by 5 bases and J by 4 bases, 10 bases remained unmatched. The CDR3 length is 17 residues. From germline, CDR1 is MNHNS and CDR2 SASEGT. The CDR3, as DNA: TGTGCCAGCAGTCGGGGGACAGGGGGAGGAGGTAATCAGCCCCAGCATTTT. Its translation is CASSRGTGGGGNQPQHF.

The chain recombines TRBV11-2 with TRBJ1-2, with TRBD1 as a possible D gene (5 bases). The CDR3 is made up of 13 amino acids. The V end lost 5 bases, the J end lost 5 bases, and 12 bases lay between the germline ends. CDR1 is SGHAT and CDR2 is FQNNGV in the germline V gene. CDR3 sequence (DNA): TGTGCCAGCAGCCCCGGGGAGGGGTATGGCTACACCTTC. Its translation is CASSPGEGYGYTF.

There are a few counts of this clonotype. The CDR3 DNA sequence: TGTGCCAGCAGCTTAGTAAGGATTGGCCCCTCCGCACTGTTTTTT. It yields the protein CASSLVRIGPSALFF. J is TRBJ1-4 and V is TRBV7-2, with D unresolved. Trimming removed 1 base from V and 13 bases from J, with 19 bases in between. The germline gives CDR1 SGHTA, CDR2 FQGNSA. The CDR3 consists of 15 residues.

This chain links TRBV4-3 with TRBJ1-2, with D maybe TRBD1 (6 bases). Trimming stripped 3 bases from V and 6 bases from J, with 23 bases between. Germline V gives CDR1 LGHNA, CDR2 YSLEER. This CDR3 spans 17 amino acids. Written as DNA, the CDR3 is TGCGCCAGCAGCCACCCAACCCTAAGCAGGGGTGGCGATGGCTACACCTTC. It specifies CASSHPTLSRGGDGYTF.

The V and J genes are TRBV6-6 and TRBJ1-2; D not certain. Between the trimmed V and J ends, which lost 8 bases and 0 bases, there was a span of 16 bases. This CDR3 region has 15 residues. CDR1 and CDR2 (germline): MNHNY, SVGAGI (reference sequence). CDR3 DNA: TGTGCCAGCTCGGGGAGGGAGCTACCTAACTATGGCTACACCTTC. As protein: CASSGRELPNYGYTF.

This clonotype was observed many times. The chain has TRBV27 and TRBJ2-7; TRBD1 matches 9 bases. J lost 4 bases, V lost 3 bases, and 4 bases had no gene match. This CDR3 is built from 14 residues. CDR1 and CDR2 from the germline V gene are MNHEY and SMNVEV (reference sequence). The CDR3 loop is CASSFGQGLYEQYF. CDR3 nucleotides: TGTGCCAGCAGTTTCGGACAGGGGTTATACGAGCAGTACTTC.

The V gene is TRBV27, the J gene TRBJ2-1; 8 bases are shared with TRBD2. The end of the DNA is better explained by TRBJ2-7, so the J call may be wrong. The length of the CDR3 is 15 residues. The germline V gene encodes CDR1 MNHEY and CDR2 SMNVEV (reference sequence). CDR3 DNA: TGTGCCAGCAGTTTGGCGCTAGCGGGTTTCAAAGAGCAGTACTTC. This sequence encodes CASSLALAGFKEQYF.

This clonotype was seen a few times. The gene calls are TRBV4-3 and TRBJ2-3; D call uncertain. This CDR3 is 16 amino acids long. Germline-derived CDR1 and CDR2 are LGHNA and YSLEER. The V end lost 1 base, the J end lost 0 bases, and 11 bases lay between the germline ends. The CDR3 bases are TGCGCCAGCAGCCAAGTATCTTATTCTAGCACAGATACGCAGTATTTT. Translated, it gives CASSQVSYSSTDTQYF.

This clonotype has a handful of counts. The chain couples TRBV10-2 to TRBJ2-7; D gene ambiguous. CDR1 is WSHSY, CDR2 SAAADI, per germline. V lost 0 bases and J 0 bases, leaving 9 bases between the germline ends. The CDR3 is 15 amino acids. CDR3 sequence reads: CASSESQFRSYEQYF. The CDR3 DNA follows: TGCGCCAGCAGTGAGTCGCAGTTCCGCTCCTACGAGCAGTACTTC.

This clonotype turned up a few times. The rearrangement links TRBV3-1 to TRBJ1-4; unclear D gene. The ends were cut back, 5 bases at V and 0 bases at J, with 10 bases in the middle. The germline V gene has CDR1 LGHDT and CDR2 YNNKEL (reference sequence). The CDR3 spans 15 residues. CDR3 coding DNA: TGTGCCAGCAGCACTCAAGAGGCAACTAATGAAAAACTGTTTTTT. Protein sequence: CASSTQEATNEKLFF. Full variable domain (missing parts from reference TRBV3-1 and TRBJ1-4): DTAVSQTPKYLVTQMGNDKSIKCEQNLGHDTMYWYKQDSKKFLKIMFSYNNKELIINETVPNRFSPKSPDKAHLNLHINSLELGDSAVYFCASSTQEATNEKLFFGSGTQLSVL.

This clonotype was detected only a few times. The rearrangement joins TRBV11-2 to TRBJ2-7; 10 nucleotides line up with TRBD2. CDR1 is SGHAT, CDR2 FQNNGV, per germline. The CDR3 consists of 16 residues. The V and J ends lost 4 bases and 4 bases, in that order; junction bases with no gene match: 10. The CDR3 nucleotides read TGTGCCAGCAGCTCTCTAGCGGGAGTGGAACGATACGAGCAGTACTTC. Translating it yields CASSSLAGVERYEQYF.

This clonotype came up a few times. V and J are TRBV20-1 and TRBJ2-1; D might be TRBD2 (5 bases). The V and J ends lost 2 bases and 0 bases respectively, with 14 bases between them. Germline lookup yields CDR1 DFQATT and CDR2 SNEGSKA (reference sequence). This CDR3 has 16 amino acids. The CDR3 DNA reads as TGCAGTGCTAGAATACTAGACCCCAGCTCCTACAATGAGCAGTTCTTC. It yields the protein CSARILDPSSYNEQFF.

Only a few counts were recorded for this clonotype. A junction boundary mismatches the germline segment, possibly from a read error. The chain employs TRBV28 and TRBJ2-5, with 8 bases matching TRBD2. Judging by the DNA end, TRBJ2-1 fits better; the J call may be wrong. This CDR3 is 15 amino acids long. Germline CDR1 MDHEN, CDR2 SYDVKM. CDR3 loop: CASPFETSDYSEQFF. The CDR3 nucleotides are TGTGCCAGCCCCTTTGAGACTAGCGATTACAGTGAGCAGTTCTTC.

The V call is TRBV19, the J call TRBJ2-7; tentatively, D is TRBD1 (5 bases). V was shortened by 3 bases and J by 3 bases, with 24 bases between the two germline ends. This CDR3 is 18 amino acids long. The germline V gene encodes CDR1 LNHDA and CDR2 SQIVND (reference sequence). The CDR3 sequence is CASSIPARAPGILYEQYF. The CDR3 DNA reads as TGTGCCAGTAGTATCCCGGCCAGGGCCCCCGGAATACTCTACGAGCAGTACTTC. Variable domain in full (rest from reference TRBV19 and TRBJ2-7): DGGITQSPKYLFRKEGQNVTLSCEQNLNHDAMYWYRQDPGQGLRLIYYSQIVNDFQKGDIAEGYSVSREKKESFPLTVTSAQKNPTAFYLCASSIPARAPGILYEQYFGPGTRLTVT.

This clonotype was seen at least ten times. J is TRBJ2-5 and V is TRBV7-9; D possibly uses TRBD1 or TRBD2 (5 bases each). The DNA end lines up better with TRBJ2-1; the J call may be wrong. The CDR3 is made up of 15 amino acids. The germline V gene has CDR1 SEHNR and CDR2 FQNEAQ (reference sequence). Written as DNA, the CDR3 is TGTGCCAGCAGCTTACGGGACGTAGCGCACAATGAGCAGTTCTTC. It is translated as CASSLRDVAHNEQFF.

J is TRBJ2-6 and V is TRBV6-5; D gene ambiguous. Trimming removed 2 bases at V and 0 bases at J, with 14 bases between. The CDR3 length is 18 residues. Per germline, CDR1 MNHEY and CDR2 SVGAGI. The CDR3 sequence is CASSYARPSGSGANVLTF. The CDR3 DNA is TGTGCCAGCAGTTACGCCAGGCCTTCGGGCTCTGGGGCCAACGTCCTGACTTTC.

The CDR3 DNA reads TGCGCCAGCAGCCTCACGCCGGGGGTCAACGAGCAGTACTTC. Translating gives CASSLTPGVNEQYF. The chain combines TRBV5-1 with TRBJ2-7, with D possibly being TRBD2 (6 bases). Between the trimmed V and J ends, which lost 4 bases and 5 bases, there was a span of 16 bases. Germline CDR1 reads SGHRS; CDR2 reads YFSETQ. The CDR3 totals 14 residues.